The rows below give T cell receptor beta chains drawn from one sample of a study of T-cell reconstitution after alpha-beta-depleted transplantation in children. TCRdb re-analysed the PCR reads in MiXCR, keeping a single row per CDR3 protein. The sample has 440,000 or so distinct CDR3 sequences, 43% seen once. The starting material was PBMCs, obtained before TCRalphabeta/CD19-depleted stem cell transplant. The receptors here all came from a girl aged 2 to 10 with aplastic anemia, due to receive a stem cell transplant. The CDR3 runs from the conserved cysteine through the conserved F or W. The D gene is left open where the match is weak. Clone size, where shown, is once, few, many, or a class for clones that have expanded.

CDR3: CASSTAHSGSYEQYF; DNA: TGTGCCAGTAGTACAGCCCATAGCGGGAGTTACGAGCAGTACTTC; size: few; V: TRBV19; D: TRBD2; J: TRBJ2-7
CDR3: CSVERGQGGREQFF; DNA: TGCAGCGTTGAACGGGGGCAGGGAGGTAGGGAGCAGTTCTTC; size: many; V: TRBV29-1; D: -; J: TRBJ2-1
CDR3: CASSVAGDPSYEQYF; DNA: TGTGCCAGCAGCGTAGCAGGCGACCCTAGCTACGAGCAGTACTTC; size: -; V: TRBV9; D: -; J: TRBJ2-7
CDR3: CASSLASGTGNNEQFF; DNA: TGTGCCAGCAGCTTAGCGTCCGGGACAGGGAACAATGAGCAGTTCTTC; size: -; V: TRBV7-2; D: TRBD1; J: TRBJ2-1
CDR3: CASSLEGAGGLTDTQYF; DNA: TGCGCCAGCAGCCTCGAGGGGGCGGGGGGCCTCACAGATACGCAGTATTTT; size: few; V: TRBV5-1; D: -; J: TRBJ2-3
CDR3: CASSFDGGSGANVLTF; DNA: TGTGCCAGCAGTTTCGACGGGGGCTCTGGGGCCAACGTCCTGACTTTC; size: -; V: TRBV6-2/TRBV6-3; D: -; J: TRBJ2-6
CDR3: CASSLVTAADEQYF; DNA: TGTGCCAGCAGCTTAGTTACCGCCGCCGACGAGCAGTACTTC; size: few; V: TRBV7-9; D: -; J: TRBJ2-7
CDR3: CASSLAQGGEGEQYF; DNA: TGTGCCAGCAGTTTAGCGCAAGGAGGGGAAGGCGAGCAGTACTTC; size: many; V: TRBV12-3/TRBV12-4; D: -; J: TRBJ2-7
CDR3: CAISGGTSADNEQFF; DNA: TGTGCCATCAGTGGTGGGACTAGCGCAGACAATGAGCAGTTCTTC; size: -; V: TRBV10-3; D: TRBD2; J: TRBJ2-1
CDR3: CASSQATPTGAKTFIYF; DNA: TGCGCCAGCAGCCAAGCTACCCCTACGGGGGCAAAAACATTCATTTACTTC; size: -; V: TRBV4-1; D: -; J: TRBJ2-4
CDR3: CASSLGRGVYEQYF; DNA: TGTGCCAGCAGCTTGGGAAGGGGAGTCTACGAGCAGTACTTC; size: -; V: TRBV5-6; D: -; J: TRBJ2-7
CDR3: CASSLRGWDEQYF; DNA: TGTGCCAGCAGTTTAAGGGGATGGGACGAGCAGTACTTC; size: -; V: TRBV28; D: -; J: TRBJ2-7
CDR3: CASSPGQGASEKLFF; DNA: TGTGCCAGCTCACCAGGACAGGGGGCGTCTGAAAAACTGTTTTTT; size: -; V: TRBV18; D: TRBD1; J: TRBJ1-4
CDR3: CASSQDLGSLMNTEAFF; DNA: TGTGCCAGCAGCCAAGACTTGGGCAGCCTGATGAACACTGAAGCTTTCTTT; size: many; V: TRBV3-1; D: -; J: TRBJ1-1
CDR3: CSAPWTVSYNEQFF; DNA: TGCAGTGCCCCTTGGACTGTCTCCTACAATGAGCAGTTCTTC; size: -; V: TRBV20-1; D: -; J: TRBJ2-1
CDR3: CSASGTSGTDTQYF; DNA: TGCAGTGCTTCCGGGACTAGCGGCACAGATACGCAGTATTTT; size: few; V: TRBV20-1; D: TRBD2; J: TRBJ2-3
CDR3: CASSAGRFYGYTF; DNA: TGTGCCAGCAGCGCGGGACGGTTCTATGGCTACACCTTC; size: few; V: TRBV7-8; D: -; J: TRBJ1-2
CDR3: CASRLSQGQEQFF; DNA: TGTGCCAGCAGATTATCCCAGGGCCAAGAGCAGTTCTTC; size: few; V: TRBV5-6; D: -; J: TRBJ2-1
CDR3: CASSPPLGAGANVLTF; DNA: TGTGCCAGCAGCCCCCCGTTGGGGGCGGGGGCCAACGTCCTGACTTTC; size: -; V: TRBV7-3; D: -; J: TRBJ2-6
CDR3: CASTSFRGNQPQHF; DNA: TGTGCCAGCACCTCATTTCGGGGCAATCAGCCCCAGCATTTT; size: -; V: TRBV28; D: -; J: TRBJ1-5
CDR3: CASSFLTGVEQYF; DNA: TGTGCCAGCAGTTTTTTGACAGGAGTCGAGCAGTACTTC; size: -; V: TRBV12-3/TRBV12-4; D: -; J: TRBJ2-7
CDR3: CSAQGLDEKSYEQYF; DNA: TGCAGTGCCCAAGGACTAGACGAGAAATCCTACGAGCAGTACTTC; size: few; V: TRBV20-1; D: TRBD2; J: TRBJ2-7
CDR3: CASSHSAGRYEQYF; DNA: TGTGCCAGCAGCCATTCAGCGGGACGCTACGAGCAGTACTTC; size: few; V: TRBV11-2; D: TRBD2; J: TRBJ2-7
CDR3: CASSQDQTGVGQPQHF; DNA: TGTGCCAGCAGCCAAGATCAAACAGGGGTTGGTCAGCCCCAGCATTTT; size: few; V: TRBV3-1; D: TRBD1; J: TRBJ1-5
CDR3: CASSPGGEIHEQFF; DNA: TGCGCCAGCTCCCCGGGGGGCGAGATCCATGAGCAGTTCTTC; size: few; V: TRBV5-1; D: -; J: TRBJ2-1
CDR3: CASSLEGDRKNEKLFF; DNA: TGCGCCAGCAGCTTGGAGGGCGACAGAAAGAATGAAAAACTGTTTTTT; size: -; V: TRBV5-1; D: -; J: TRBJ1-4
CDR3: CASSRTGFGNQPQHF; DNA: TGTGCCAGCAGCCGGACAGGGTTCGGCAATCAGCCCCAGCATTTT; size: -; V: TRBV6-1; D: TRBD1; J: TRBJ1-5
CDR3: CASTDQGLETQYF; DNA: TGTGCCAGCACGGACCAGGGCTTAGAGACCCAGTACTTC; size: -; V: TRBV6-1; D: -; J: TRBJ2-5